This is a list of T cell receptor beta chains from one sample in a study of OX40 agonist ivuxolimab in advanced cancers. Assay used: immunoSEQ multiplex PCR; TCRdb lists only in-frame clones, some missing. Of almost 20,000 clones listed, about four fifths are singletons. The sequencing here drew on CD4+ or CD8+ T cells sorted from blood, taken in a trial of the OX40 agonist ivuxolimab. The receptor source for this set is an adult with an advanced solid tumor such as melanoma, head and neck, liver or kidney cancer. The CDR3 runs from the conserved cysteine through the conserved F or W. A D gene is named only where the DNA matches it firmly. Some rows have no size entry. The others give once, few or many, or a class for an expanded clone.

clone size	V gene	D gene	J gene	CDR3 DNA	CDR3 protein
-	TRBV4-1	-	TRBJ2-7	TGCGCCAGCAGCCCCCACGGGGAATCCTACGAGCAGTACTTC	CASSPHGESYEQYF
-	TRBV7-2	TRBD1	TRBJ1-3	TGTGCCAGCAGCAAAAGGGGACAGGGGGCGCCTGGAAACACCATATATTTT	CASSKRGQGAPGNTIYF
-	TRBV27	-	TRBJ2-1	TGTGCCAGCAGTCCCCTTTTGAGCGCCGAAGAGCAGTTCTTC	CASSPLLSAEEQFF
-	TRBV28	TRBD1	TRBJ2-7	TGTGCCAGCAGGGCCCCGGACAGGGGATCCTACGAGCAGTACTTC	CASRAPDRGSYEQYF
-	TRBV4-1	-	TRBJ1-5	TGCGCCAGCAGCCAAGAGGGGAGCAATCAGCCCCAGCATTTT	CASSQEGSNQPQHF
-	TRBV27	-	TRBJ2-7	TGTGCCAGCAGGGAGGGGGCGCGGTACGAGCAGTACTTC	CASREGARYEQYF
-	TRBV29-1	-	TRBJ2-5	TGCCGGCCGGGAAGGGAGACCCAGTACTTC	CRPGRETQYF
once	TRBV6-5	TRBD1	TRBJ1-2	TGTGCCAGCAGTTACTCAGAGGGGGCGGACTATGGCTACACCTTC	CASSYSEGADYGYTF
-	TRBV5-1	TRBD2	TRBJ2-3	TGCGCCAGCAGCACCTCTTGGGGACTAGCGGGCACAGATACGCAGTATTTT	CASSTSWGLAGTDTQYF
-	TRBV13	-	TRBJ1-1	TGTGCCAGCAGCTCGGGAAGCGCCCCGAGCACTGAAGCTTTCTTT	CASSSGSAPSTEAFF
-	TRBV11-2	TRBD1	TRBJ2-7	TGTGCCAGCAGCTTATGGGGACAGGGGTACGAGCAGTACTTC	CASSLWGQGYEQYF
-	TRBV29-1	-	TRBJ1-3	TGCAGCGTTGGTGCCACCCGGGGCTCTGGAAACACCATATATTTT	CSVGATRGSGNTIYF
-	TRBV6-6	-	TRBJ1-6	TGTGCCAGCAGCTACGGGAACTCCTATAATTCACCCCTCCACTTT	CASSYGNSYNSPLHF
-	TRBV6-1	TRBD1	TRBJ2-7	TGTGCCAGCAGAACGGGACAGGGGACGAACTACGAGCAGTACTTC	CASRTGQGTNYEQYF
-	TRBV6-1	-	TRBJ1-5	TGTGCCAGCAGTGAACCCGCGGGGTTTGGCAATCAGCCCCAGCATTTT	CASSEPAGFGNQPQHF
-	TRBV7-9	-	TRBJ2-1	TGTGCCAGCACCCCTAGGGACGGTACCTACAATGAGCAGTTCTTC	CASTPRDGTYNEQFF
-	TRBV7-3	-	TRBJ2-2	TGTGCCAGCAGCTCAGGACACAACACCGGGGAGCTGTTTTTT	CASSSGHNTGELFF
-	TRBV7-3	-	TRBJ2-7	TGTGCCAGCAGCCCCCTGGGCGGGCAGAGCTCCTACGAGCAGTACTTC	CASSPLGGQSSYEQYF
-	TRBV9	TRBD1	TRBJ1-2	TGTGCCAGCAGCCCGACAGGGTACGATGGCTACACCTTC	CASSPTGYDGYTF
-	TRBV5-6	-	TRBJ1-4	TGTGCCAGCAGCTTGGATTACGGACAACTGTTTTTT	CASSLDYGQLFF